This TCR beta chain was documented in a study of CD8 T cells in ankylosing spondylitis. Regarding the study as a whole: Disease-associated clones were CD8+ and fairly uncommon in peripheral blood. Earlier work had already found some motif variants in reactive arthritis synovial fluid and blood.

The V and J ends lost 0 bases and 4 bases respectively, with 10 bases between them. The CDR3 runs to 15 residues. Germline V gene data show CDR1 as SGHDT and CDR2 as YYEEEE. Remarks on this clonotype: The antigen is unknown.

Making the TCR beta libraries involved quantitative 5'-RACE with molecular barcodes. TCRdb re-called the 5' RACE reads with MiXCR, one entry per CDR3 protein. The sample holds about 250,000 distinct CDR3 sequences, roughly a quarter seen once. The chain recombines TRBV5-6 with TRBJ1-4, with D perhaps matching TRBD1 (5 bases). The TCR comes from a male donor with ankylosing spondylitis or in good health (not recorded which). Sequencing was performed on blood, either unsorted or a sorted T cell fraction (not recorded which). The CDR3 bases are TGTGCCAGCAGCTTGGCAGACAGCCTTAATGAAAAACTGTTTTTT. Translated, it gives CASSLADSLNEKLFF.